This T cell receptor (beta chain) was retrieved from a study of blood T cell repertoires in COVID-19. About the research overall: From the United States, Italy and Spain came samples of acute and convalescent COVID-19.

How the authors handled the data: How many nucleated cells were present was estimated from reference gene primer amplification. Libraries were prepared by immunoSEQ multiplex PCR; TCRdb keeps only in-frame clonotypes and omits some of them. V, J and clone size reflect that table, while D and trimming were determined from the DNA. The table lists more than 40,000 clones, 88% of them singletons. Germline V gene sequence: CDR1 LNHNV, CDR2 YYDKDF (reference sequence). CDR3 length: 13 amino acids. V was pared by 2 bases and J by 9 bases, with 4 bases of the junction left unmatched. The V call is TRBV15, the J call TRBJ1-2; 9 bases map to TRBD1. The origin of this receptor is a man aged 50 to 60 with active COVID-19. Sequencing was carried out using peripheral blood. CDR3 sequence (DNA): TGTGCCACCAGCAGAAACAGGGGGCAAAGCTACACCTTC. Translation gives CATSRNRGQSYTF.